This T cell receptor (beta chain) was sequenced in a study of blood T cell repertoires in COVID-19. Study-level background: The analysed material was cDNA or gDNA that came from T cells, B-cell-depleted T cells, or PBMCs.

Per the study methods: It was from reference gene primer amplification that nucleated cell counts were estimated. The repertoire was sequenced with immunoSEQ multiplex PCR; TCRdb's copy has only in-frame clones and lacks some. Clone size and the V and J calls come from that table; the DNA yielded D and trimming. Of roughly 120,000 clones in the sample, over 65% were seen once. V dropped 1 base and J dropped 9 bases, with 7 bases sitting between them. The CDR3 length is 12 residues. Germline V CDR1 and CDR2: LGHDT, YNNKEL (reference sequence). The source material was peripheral blood. The TCR comes from a man aged 60 to 75 with acute or convalescent COVID-19. This chain links TRBV3-1 (or the pseudogene TRBV3-2) with TRBJ2-1; D is uncertain. The CDR3 protein is CASSQGHLEQFF. The CDR3 region has the DNA TGTGCCAGCAGCCAAGGACACCTTGAGCAGTTCTTC.